Following are 7 T cell receptor beta chains from one sample sequenced in a study of blood T cell repertoires in COVID-19. Sequencing used immunoSEQ multiplex PCR; TCRdb keeps in-frame clones, though not all of them. The sample holds under 300,000 clones, 83% seen once. Sequencing was done on a sample of peripheral blood. The receptors originated from a human donor in a cohort sampled during active COVID-19.

The chain is built from TRBV5-1 and TRBJ2-1; 7 nucleotides line up with TRBD2. The CDR3 has 16 residues. J was trimmed by 1 base and V by 0 bases; bases with no gene match: 4. Per the germline V gene, CDR1 is SGHRS and CDR2 is YFSETQ. In DNA, the CDR3 is TGCGCCAGCAGCTTGGTTCCAGCGGGGTCCTACAATGAGCAGTTCTTC. It codes for CASSLVPAGSYNEQFF. Based on the CDR3 plus reference TRBV5-1 and TRBJ2-1, the full variable domain is KAGVTQTPRYLIKTRGQQVTLSCSPISGHRSVSWYQQTPGQGLQFLFEYFSETQRNKGNFPGRFSGRQFSNSRSEMNVSTLELGDSALYLCASSLVPAGSYNEQFFGPGTRLTVL.

This clone was seen a handful of times. The chain employs TRBV6-5 and TRBJ2-7; no clear D. CDR1 is MNHEY and CDR2 is SVGAGI in the germline V gene. Trimming shortened V by 6 bases and J by 1 base, and 10 bases separated the two germline ends. This CDR3 has 13 residues. The CDR3 DNA sequence: TGTGCCAGCAGGAACTCGAGGTCCTACGAGCAGTACTTC. It translates to CASRNSRSYEQYF.

This chain joins TRBV19 and TRBJ2-1, with 8 nucleotides matching TRBD2. This CDR3 contains 15 residues. Germline assignment: CDR1 LNHDA and CDR2 SQIVND (reference sequence). V dropped 10 bases and J dropped 6; count of bases not matched to a gene: 14. The CDR3 region is CATLKSGGVRNEQFF. The CDR3 coding sequence is TGTGCCACCCTCAAGTCCGGGGGGGTACGCAATGAGCAGTTCTTC.

The chain combines TRBV11-3 with TRBJ2-1, with no clear D. Trimming took 0 bases from V and 4 from J, leaving 7 bases between them. The germline CDR1 and CDR2 sequences are SGHNT and YENEEA. The CDR3 contains 14 residues. DNA for the CDR3: TGTGCCAGCAGCTTAGACAGTAATTACAATGAGCAGTTCTTC. Translating it yields CASSLDSNYNEQFF.

The V call is TRBV11-2, the J call TRBJ2-3, with 8 bases lining up with TRBD1. CDR1 SGHAT and CDR2 FQNNGV come from the germline V gene. With 3 bases clipped from V and 3 bases from J, the junction kept 8 bases outside the gene matches. The CDR3 contains 16 residues. The CDR3 protein is CASSLDRAGRTDTQYF. The CDR3 DNA is TGTGCCAGCAGCTTGGACAGGGCTGGTAGAACAGATACGCAGTATTTT.

This clone was observed a single time. This chain connects TRBV28 to TRBJ2-2; 13 bases agree with TRBD2. The CDR3 loop spans 18 amino acids. V lost 4 bases and J lost 4; bases outside the gene matches: 9. Germline V lookup: CDR1 MDHEN, CDR2 SYDVKM. The CDR3 nucleotides are TGTGCCAGCAGTTCCGGGACTAGCGGGGAGATTGGCACCGGGGAGCTGTTTTTT. The encoded protein is CASSSGTSGEIGTGELFF. The full variable domain, its missing parts supplied by reference TRBV28 and TRBJ2-2, is DVKVTQSSRYLVKRTGEKVFLECVQDMDHENMFWYRQDPGLGLRLIYFSYDVKMKEKGDIPEGYSVSREKKERFSLILESASTNQTSMYLCASSSGTSGEIGTGELFFGEGSRLTVL.

V usage is TRBV3-1 (or the pseudogene TRBV3-2) and J usage is TRBJ2-1; TRBD2 might be the D (5 bases). The V gene's germline CDR1 is LGHDT and CDR2 YNNKEL (reference sequence). V lost 0 bases to trimming and J lost 2 bases, with 11 bases between them. This CDR3 is 16 amino acids long. The CDR3 loop reads CASSQEAGQTYNEQFF. The CDR3 DNA is TGTGCCAGCAGCCAAGAGGCGGGCCAAACCTACAATGAGCAGTTCTTC.